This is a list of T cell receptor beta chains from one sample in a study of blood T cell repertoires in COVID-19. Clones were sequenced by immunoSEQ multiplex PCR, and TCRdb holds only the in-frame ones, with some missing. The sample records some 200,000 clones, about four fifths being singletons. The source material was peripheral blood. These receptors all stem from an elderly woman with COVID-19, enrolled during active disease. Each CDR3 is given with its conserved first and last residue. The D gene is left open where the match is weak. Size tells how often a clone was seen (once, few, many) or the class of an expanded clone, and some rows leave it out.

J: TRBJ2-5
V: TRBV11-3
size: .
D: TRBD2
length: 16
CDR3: CASSVTSGASQETQYF
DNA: TGTGCCAGCAGCGTGACTAGCGGGGCCTCCCAAGAGACCCAGTACTTC

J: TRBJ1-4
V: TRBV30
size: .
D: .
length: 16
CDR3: CAWSTGTRYVGEKLFF
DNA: TGTGCCTGGAGTACGGGTACCCGATACGTGGGTGAAAAACTGTTTTTT

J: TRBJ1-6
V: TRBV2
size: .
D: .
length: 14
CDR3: CASSEIQGNSPLHF
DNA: TGTGCCAGCAGTGAAATCCAGGGTAATTCACCCCTCCACTTT

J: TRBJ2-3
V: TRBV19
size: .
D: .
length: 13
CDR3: CASSIGLHWTQYF
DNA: TGTGCCAGTAGTATAGGACTGCACTGGACGCAGTATTTT

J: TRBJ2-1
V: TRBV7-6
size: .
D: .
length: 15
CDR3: CASSLAVQAYNEQFF
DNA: TGTGCCAGCAGCTTAGCGGTCCAGGCTTACAATGAGCAGTTCTTC

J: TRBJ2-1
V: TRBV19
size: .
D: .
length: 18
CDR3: CASSPRGVGAGSYNEQFF
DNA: TGTGCCAGTAGTCCTAGAGGGGTAGGGGCGGGGAGCTACAATGAGCAGTTCTTC

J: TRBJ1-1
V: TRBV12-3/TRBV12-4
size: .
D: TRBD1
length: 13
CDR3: CASSRGLGAEAFF
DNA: TGTGCCAGTTCCAGGGGGCTGGGGGCTGAAGCTTTCTTT

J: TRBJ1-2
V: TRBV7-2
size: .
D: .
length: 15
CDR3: CASSLVGQAGYGYTF
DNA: TGTGCCAGCAGCTTAGTAGGTCAGGCTGGCTATGGCTACACCTTC

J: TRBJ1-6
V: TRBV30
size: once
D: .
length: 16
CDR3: CAWSGLLSSYNSPLHF
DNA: TGTGCCTGGAGTGGACTCCTCAGCTCCTATAATTCACCCCTCCACTTT

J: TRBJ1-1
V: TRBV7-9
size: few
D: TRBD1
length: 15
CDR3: CASSPGQGAQTEAFF
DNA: TGTGCCAGCAGCCCGGGACAGGGGGCACAAACTGAAGCTTTCTTT

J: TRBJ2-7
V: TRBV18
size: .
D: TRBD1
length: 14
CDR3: CASSKGQGLDEQYF
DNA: TGTGCCAGCTCTAAGGGACAGGGGCTCGACGAGCAGTACTTC

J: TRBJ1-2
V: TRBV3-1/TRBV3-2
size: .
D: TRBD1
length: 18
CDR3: CASSPLRGQRAPNYGYTF
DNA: TGTGCCAGCAGCCCCCTGAGGGGACAGAGAGCTCCTAACTATGGCTACACCTTC

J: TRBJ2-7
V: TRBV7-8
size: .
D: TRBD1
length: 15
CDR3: CASSLGDRGIYEQYF
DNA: TGTGCCAGCAGCTTAGGGGACAGGGGTATCTACGAGCAGTACTTC

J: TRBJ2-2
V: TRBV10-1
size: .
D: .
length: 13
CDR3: CASSERGHGELFF
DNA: TGCGCCAGCAGTGAAAGGGGCCACGGGGAGCTGTTTTTT

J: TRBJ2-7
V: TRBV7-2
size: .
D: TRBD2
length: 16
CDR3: CASSLGGGRPNYEQYF
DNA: TGTGCCAGCAGCTTAGGCGGCGGGAGGCCCAATTACGAGCAGTACTTC

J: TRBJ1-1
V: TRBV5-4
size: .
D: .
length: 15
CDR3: CASSHNRIVVTEAFF
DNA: TGTGCCAGCAGCCACAACCGTATTGTGGTCACTGAAGCTTTCTTT

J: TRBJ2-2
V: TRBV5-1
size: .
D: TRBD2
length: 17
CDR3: CASSLDLAGGPNGELFF
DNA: TGCGCCAGCAGCTTGGATCTAGCGGGAGGGCCGAACGGGGAGCTGTTTTTT

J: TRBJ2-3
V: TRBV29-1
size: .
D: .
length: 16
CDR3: CSVDPAGAVSTDTQYF
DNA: TGCAGCGTTGACCCAGCAGGGGCCGTTAGCACAGATACGCAGTATTTT

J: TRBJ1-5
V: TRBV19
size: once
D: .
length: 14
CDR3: CASSIGAGHQPQHF
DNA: TGTGCCAGTAGTATCGGGGCGGGGCATCAGCCCCAGCATTTT

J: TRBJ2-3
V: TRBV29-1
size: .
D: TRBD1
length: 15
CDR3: CSVELRDRVTDTQYF
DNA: TGCAGCGTTGAACTCCGGGACAGGGTAACAGATACGCAGTATTTT

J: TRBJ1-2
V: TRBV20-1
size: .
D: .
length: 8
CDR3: CRGGGYTF
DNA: TGCAGGGGGGGAGGCTACACCTTC

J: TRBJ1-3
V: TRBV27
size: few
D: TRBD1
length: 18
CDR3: CASSAFTGQDHSGNTIYF
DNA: TGTGCCAGCAGTGCTTTTACAGGACAGGACCACTCTGGAAACACCATATATTTT

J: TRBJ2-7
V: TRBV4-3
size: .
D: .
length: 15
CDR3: CASSQIQGSSYEQYF
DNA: TGCGCCAGCAGCCAAATTCAGGGGTCCTCCTACGAGCAGTACTTC

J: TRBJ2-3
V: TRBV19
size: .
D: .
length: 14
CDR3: CASSPRYAADTQYF
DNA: TGTGCCAGTAGTCCAAGATATGCGGCAGATACGCAGTATTTT

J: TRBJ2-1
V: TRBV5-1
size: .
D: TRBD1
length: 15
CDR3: CASSQGQGGYNEQFF
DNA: TGCGCCAGCAGCCAAGGACAGGGGGGCTACAATGAGCAGTTCTTC

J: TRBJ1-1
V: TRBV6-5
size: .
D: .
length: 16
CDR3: CASSSGGGGAVTEAFF
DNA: TGTGCCAGCAGTTCTGGGGGCGGGGGGGCCGTGACTGAAGCTTTCTTT

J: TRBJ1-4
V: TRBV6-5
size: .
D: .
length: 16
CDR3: CASSYSSGYSAEKLFF
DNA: TGTGCCAGCAGTTACTCTAGCGGCTACAGTGCCGAAAAACTGTTTTTT

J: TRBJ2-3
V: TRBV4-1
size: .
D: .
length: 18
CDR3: CASSQDDIYDYGADTQYF
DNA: TGCGCCAGCAGCCAAGATGACATTTATGACTATGGCGCAGATACGCAGTATTTT

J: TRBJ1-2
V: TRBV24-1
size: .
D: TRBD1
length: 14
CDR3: CATSDQDRAYGYTF
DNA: TGTGCCACCAGTGACCAGGACAGGGCCTATGGCTACACCTTC

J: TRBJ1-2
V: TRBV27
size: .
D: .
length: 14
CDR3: CASSPRGTNYGYTF
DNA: TGTGCCAGCAGTCCGAGGGGGACAAACTATGGCTACACCTTC

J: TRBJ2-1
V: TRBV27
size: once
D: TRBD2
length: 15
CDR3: CASSPFLAAYNEQFF
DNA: TGTGCCAGCAGCCCTTTTCTAGCGGCCTACAATGAGCAGTTCTTC

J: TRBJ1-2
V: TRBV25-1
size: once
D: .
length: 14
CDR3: CASSEPDSNYGYTF
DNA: TGTGCCAGCAGTGAACCGGACAGCAACTATGGCTACACCTTC

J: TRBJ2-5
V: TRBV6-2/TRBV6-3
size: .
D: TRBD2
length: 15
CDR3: CASTPLGGRVRTQYF
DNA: TGTGCCAGCACCCCTTTAGGAGGGAGGGTGCGGACCCAGTACTTC

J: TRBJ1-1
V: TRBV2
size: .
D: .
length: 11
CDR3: CASTTGIPAFF
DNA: TGTGCCAGCACCACAGGGATCCCAGCTTTCTTT

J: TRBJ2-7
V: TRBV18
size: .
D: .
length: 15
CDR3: CASSPPTGLGDEQYF
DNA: TGTGCCAGCTCACCACCAACAGGGTTGGGGGACGAGCAGTACTTC

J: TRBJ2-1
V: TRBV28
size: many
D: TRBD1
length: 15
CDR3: CASSPSDRVRGEQFF
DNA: TGTGCCAGCAGTCCCTCTGACAGGGTCCGGGGTGAGCAGTTCTTC

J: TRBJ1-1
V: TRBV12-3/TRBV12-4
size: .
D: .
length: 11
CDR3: CASSPTGEAFF
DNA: TGTGCCAGCAGTCCGACAGGCGAAGCTTTCTTT

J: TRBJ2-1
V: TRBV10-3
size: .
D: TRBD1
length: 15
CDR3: CAISTRDRGDNEQFF
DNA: TGTGCCATCAGTACCCGGGACAGGGGAGACAATGAGCAGTTCTTC

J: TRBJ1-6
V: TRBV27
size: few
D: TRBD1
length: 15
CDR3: CASSSGTGQRSPLHF
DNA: TGTGCCAGCAGTTCCGGGACAGGGCAACGTTCACCCCTCCACTTT

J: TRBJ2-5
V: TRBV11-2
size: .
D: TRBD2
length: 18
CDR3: CASSLEPNLAGPQETQYF
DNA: TGTGCCAGCAGCTTAGAACCGAATCTAGCGGGGCCACAAGAGACCCAGTACTTC

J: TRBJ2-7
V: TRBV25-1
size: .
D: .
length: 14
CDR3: CASSPGHGGGEQYF
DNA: TGTGCCAGCAGCCCGGGACACGGCGGGGGTGAGCAGTACTTC

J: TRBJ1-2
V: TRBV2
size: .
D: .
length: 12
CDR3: CASTDQGYGYTF
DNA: TGTGCCAGCACCGACCAGGGCTATGGCTACACCTTC

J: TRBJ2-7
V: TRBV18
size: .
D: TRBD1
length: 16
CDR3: CASPYFRDRGPNEQYF
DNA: TGTGCCAGCCCTTACTTCCGGGACAGGGGGCCCAACGAGCAGTACTTC

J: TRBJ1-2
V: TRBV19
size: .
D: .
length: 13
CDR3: CASTARANYGYTF
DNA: TGTGCCAGTACCGCCAGGGCTAACTATGGCTACACCTTC

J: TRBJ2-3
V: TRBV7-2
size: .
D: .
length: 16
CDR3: CASSLAGGKSTDTQYF
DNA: TGTGCCAGCAGCTTAGCGGGAGGCAAAAGCACAGATACGCAGTATTTT

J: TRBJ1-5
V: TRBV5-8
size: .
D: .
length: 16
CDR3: CASSDPGHLSNQPQHF
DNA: TGTGCCAGCAGCGATCCGGGACACCTAAGCAATCAGCCCCAGCATTTT

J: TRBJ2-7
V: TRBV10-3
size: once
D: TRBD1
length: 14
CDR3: CAIARQGARGEQYF
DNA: TGTGCCATCGCGAGACAGGGGGCCCGCGGCGAGCAGTACTTC

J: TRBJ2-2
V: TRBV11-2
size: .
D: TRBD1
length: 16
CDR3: CASSLGQGRTTGELFF
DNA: TGTGCCAGCAGCTTAGGACAGGGGCGCACCACCGGGGAGCTGTTTTTT

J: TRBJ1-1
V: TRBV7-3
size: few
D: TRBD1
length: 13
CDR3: CASSIGQATEAFF
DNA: TGTGCCAGCAGCATCGGACAGGCCACTGAAGCTTTCTTT

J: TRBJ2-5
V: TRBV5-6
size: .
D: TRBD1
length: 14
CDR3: CASSTTGVQETQYF
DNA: TGTGCCAGCAGTACGACAGGGGTCCAAGAGACCCAGTACTTC

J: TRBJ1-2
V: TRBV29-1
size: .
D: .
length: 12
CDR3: CSVLLQGYGYTF
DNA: TGCAGCGTTCTGTTGCAGGGCTATGGCTACACCTTC

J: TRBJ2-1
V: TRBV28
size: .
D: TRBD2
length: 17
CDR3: CASSSRTSGSPYNEQFF
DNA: TGTGCCAGCAGTTCCAGGACTAGCGGGAGTCCCTACAATGAGCAGTTCTTC

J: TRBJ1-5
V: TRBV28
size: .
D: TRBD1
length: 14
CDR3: CASSRTGGTQPQHF
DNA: TGTGCCAGCAGTAGGACAGGGGGAACGCAGCCCCAGCATTTT

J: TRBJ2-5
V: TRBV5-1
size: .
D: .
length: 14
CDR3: CASSLSSWLETQYF
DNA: TGCGCCAGCAGCCTGAGCTCGTGGTTAGAGACCCAGTACTTC

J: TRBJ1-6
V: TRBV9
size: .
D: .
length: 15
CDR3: CASSVDGRGRAPLHF
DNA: TGTGCCAGCAGCGTAGACGGCAGGGGAAGGGCTCCCCTCCACTTT

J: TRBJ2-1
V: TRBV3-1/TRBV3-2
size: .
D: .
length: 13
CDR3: CASSQEFTPGQFF
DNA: TGTGCCAGCAGCCAAGAATTCACCCCAGGACAGTTCTTC

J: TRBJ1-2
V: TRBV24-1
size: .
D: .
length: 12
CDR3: CATSERNYGYTF
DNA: TGTGCCACCAGCGAGAGGAACTATGGCTACACCTTC

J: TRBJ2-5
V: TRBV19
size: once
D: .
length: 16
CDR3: CASSIGVGQSQETQYF
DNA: TGTGCCAGTAGTATAGGGGTCGGACAGTCCCAAGAGACCCAGTACTTC

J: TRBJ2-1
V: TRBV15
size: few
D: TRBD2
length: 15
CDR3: CATSDAGDRYNEQFF
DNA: TGTGCCACCAGTGATGCGGGAGATCGTTACAATGAGCAGTTCTTC